This TCR beta chain was retrieved from a study of blood T cell repertoires in COVID-19. The overall study: Collection of acute and convalescent COVID-19 samples took place in the United States, Italy and Spain. PBMCs, B-cell-depleted T cells, or T cells provided the cDNA or gDNA that made up the material.

Per the original methods: Reference gene primer amplification gave estimated nucleated cell counts. Clones were sequenced by immunoSEQ multiplex PCR, and TCRdb holds only the in-frame ones, with some missing. Clonal size and the V and J genes are those of that table, whereas D and trimming came from the DNA. The table shows 60,000 to 65,000 clones, with 70% to 85% occurring only once. Deletions cut 4 bases from V and 0 bases from J, with 17 bases between. The CDR3 is made up of 17 amino acids. Germline assignment: CDR1 SGHDT and CDR2 YYEEEE. Sequencing input: peripheral blood. The chain links TRBV5-6 to TRBJ1-3; D unresolved. This clonotype was obtained from a man between 60 and 75 years old with acute or convalescent COVID-19. The CDR3 here is CASSPHRQVISGNTIYF. CDR3 in DNA: TGTGCCAGCAGCCCACACCGTCAGGTCATCTCTGGAAACACCATATATTTT.